Sequencing of this TCR beta chain was carried out in a study of blood T cell repertoires in COVID-19. CDR3 length: 14 amino acids. Germline CDR1 MDHEN, CDR2 SYDVKM. V was cut by 6 bases and J by 0 bases, with 11 bases left in between. Profiling relied on immunoSEQ multiplex PCR, and the TCRdb table lists in-frame clones only, not all of them. This sample has 200,000 to 300,000 clones, with around 89% found just once. The clonotype comes from a middle-aged man who had recovered from COVID-19. The chain recombines TRBV28 with TRBJ1-1; no definite D call. The sequencing input was PBMCs or T cells enriched from blood (not recorded which). Here the CDR3 reads CASRPPRLNTEAFF. In DNA, the CDR3 is TGTGCCAGCAGACCCCCGCGGTTGAACACTGAAGCTTTCTTT.